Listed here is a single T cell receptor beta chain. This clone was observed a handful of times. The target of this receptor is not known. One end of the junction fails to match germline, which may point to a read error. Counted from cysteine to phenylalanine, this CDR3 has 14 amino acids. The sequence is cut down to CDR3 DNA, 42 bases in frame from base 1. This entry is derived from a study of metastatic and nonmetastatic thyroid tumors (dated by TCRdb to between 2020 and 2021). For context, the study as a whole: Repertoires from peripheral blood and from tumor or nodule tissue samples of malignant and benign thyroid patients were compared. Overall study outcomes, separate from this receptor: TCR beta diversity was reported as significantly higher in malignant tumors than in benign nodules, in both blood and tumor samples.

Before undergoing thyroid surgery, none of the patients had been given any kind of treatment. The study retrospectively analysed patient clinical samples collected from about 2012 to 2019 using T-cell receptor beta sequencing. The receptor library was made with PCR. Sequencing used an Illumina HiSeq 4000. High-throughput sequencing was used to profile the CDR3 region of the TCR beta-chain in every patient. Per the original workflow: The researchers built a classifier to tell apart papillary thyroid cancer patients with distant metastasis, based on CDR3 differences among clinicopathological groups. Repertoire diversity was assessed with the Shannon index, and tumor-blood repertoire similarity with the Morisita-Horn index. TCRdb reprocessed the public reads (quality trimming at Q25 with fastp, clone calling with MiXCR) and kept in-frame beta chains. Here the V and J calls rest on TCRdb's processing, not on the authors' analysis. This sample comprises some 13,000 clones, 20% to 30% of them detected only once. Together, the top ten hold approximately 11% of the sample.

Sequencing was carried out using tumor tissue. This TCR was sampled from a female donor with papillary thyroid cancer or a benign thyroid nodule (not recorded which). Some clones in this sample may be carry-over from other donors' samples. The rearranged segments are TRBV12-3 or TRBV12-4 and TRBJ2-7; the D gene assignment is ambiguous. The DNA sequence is TGTGCCAGCAGTTTGGGTGCTTTCGCCTACGAGCATTACTTC. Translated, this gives CASSLGAFAYEHYF.